Reported below is one T cell receptor (beta chain). Those enrolled, adults aged 18 to 89 years, came from 25 or so US areas. Donors in Cohort 3 who had recovered were those with two negative PCRs, healthcare professional clearance, or resolution of their symptoms. The data stem from a study of blood T cell repertoires in COVID-19. Study information: The study drew acute and convalescent COVID-19 samples from the United States, Italy and Spain.

Only in-frame clones appear in the TCRdb table, and some are missing; sequencing was by immunoSEQ multiplex PCR. This sample carries approximately 200,000 clones, roughly 84% of them seen once, and the ten largest clones take approximately 3%. J lost 5 bases, V lost 8 bases, and 9 bases had no gene match. Germline V gene data show CDR1 as LNHDA and CDR2 as SQIVND (reference sequence). The CDR3 is 14 residues long. The sample was PBMCs or T cells enriched from blood (not recorded which). This TCR derives from a woman aged 25 to 39 who had recovered from COVID-19. The chain carries TRBV19 and TRBJ2-3; 8 positions match TRBD1. The CDR3 sequence: CASSGQGFIDTQYF. In nucleotides, the CDR3 is TGTGCCAGTTCTGGACAGGGATTTATAGATACGCAGTATTTT.